Below, one TCR beta chain is given with its context. Its antigen is not known. This specimen comes from a study of T cell responses to AZD1222 COVID-19 vaccine. General observations from the study: An increase in Spike-specific TCR breadth and depth was observed after two AZD1222 doses.

V was clipped by 2 bases and J by 4 bases; unmatched bases: 6. The germline CDR1 and CDR2 sequences are LGHNA and YNFKEQ. The CDR3 has 15 amino acids. Generated by immunoSEQ multiplex PCR, the TCRdb table keeps only in-frame clones and is missing some. Here the sample spans about 100,000 clones, about 89% being singletons. Sequences were derived from peripheral blood, sampled 28 days after the second AZD1222 dose. The clonotype was recovered from an adult who received the AZD1222 COVID-19 vaccine. The chain uses TRBV4-2 and TRBJ2-7, with TRBD1 matching over 9 bases. In nucleotides, the CDR3 is TGTGCCAGCAGCCAAAGGACAGGGGTTGTGTACGAGCAGTACTTC. Protein sequence: CASSQRTGVVYEQYF.